The 3 T cell receptor beta chains presented below share a single source sample, sequenced in a study of T cell repertoires in cytomegalovirus infection. TCRdb called the reads again in MiXCR, with one record for every CDR3 protein. Among a few hundred thousand distinct CDR3 sequences listed, about 29% were seen once. The antigens of these receptors remain unknown. This specimen consisted of cultured PBMCs, obtained from culture after CMV antigen stimulation. The receptors derive from a human donor in good health (CMV status not recorded). Some clones in this sample may be carry-over from other donors' samples.

The chain carries TRBV19 and TRBJ1-4; tentatively, D is TRBD1 (5 bases). Germline assignment: CDR1 LNHDA and CDR2 SQIVND (reference sequence). The CDR3 length is 15 residues. Trimming removed 3 bases at V and 4 bases at J, with 12 bases between. CDR3 region: CASSIQGRGNEKLFF. In nucleotides, the CDR3 is TGTGCCAGTAGTATCCAGGGACGGGGTAATGAAAAACTGTTTTTT.

The CDR3 coding sequence is TGTGCCATCAGTGAGAATAGCGGGGGGAACACCGGGGAGCTGTTTTTT. Translated: CAISENSGGNTGELFF. The chain couples TRBV10-3 to TRBJ2-2, with 9 bases identical to TRBD2. CDR1 is ENHRY and CDR2 is SYGVKD in the germline V gene. There are 16 residues in the CDR3. The V and J ends lost 2 bases and 1 base, in that order; junction bases with no gene match: 2.

This clonotype appeared a few times. The chain links TRBV6-6 to TRBJ1-1; D ambiguous. The CDR3 runs 12 residues. With 10 bases removed from V and 6 bases from J, the gap between germline ends came to 15 bases. The germline CDR1 and CDR2 sequences are MNHNY and SVGAGI (reference sequence). CDR3 bases: TGTGCCATTTATCGTCCGCTATCTGAAGCTTTCTTT. Its translation: CAIYRPLSEAFF.